The 8 T cell receptor beta chains listed next were all sequenced from one sample in a study of blood T cells in healthy people across ages. The authors ran a second PCR of about 6 to 11 cycles using a sample-barcoded 5' primer and a J-beta primer mix. TCRdb re-derived calls from the 5' RACE reads in MiXCR, one entry per CDR3 protein. This table has 540,000 or so distinct CDR3 sequences, 27% appearing once. Sequenced input: blood. The source of these receptors is a woman in her seventies in good health.

The chain recombines TRBV15 with TRBJ2-7; 12 bases fit TRBD2. The J call could be wrong; TRBJ2-1 is a better fit for the DNA end. CDR1 is LNHNV, CDR2 YYDKDF, per germline (reference sequence). The CDR3 covers 16 residues. Written as DNA, the CDR3 is TGTGCCACCAGCAGGTCAACTAGCGGGGGGTATGATGAGCAGTTCTTC. The encoded protein is CATSRSTSGGYDEQFF.

There are a few counts of this clonotype. V usage is TRBV4-3 and J usage is TRBJ1-2; 7 bases are shared with TRBD1. V was clipped by 1 base and J by 0 bases; unmatched bases: 8. There are 17 residues in the CDR3. In germline, CDR1 is LGHNA, CDR2 YSLEER. The CDR3 is CASSQVTGAKANYGYTF. CDR3 coding DNA: TGCGCCAGCAGCCAAGTAACAGGGGCTAAAGCTAACTATGGCTACACCTTC.

This clonotype was seen only a few times. The V call is TRBV4-3, the J call TRBJ2-5; the match to TRBD2 covers 10 bases. The CDR3 runs 17 residues. The ends lost 0 bases at V and 3 bases at J; junction bases unmatched: 7. Germline CDR1 LGHNA, CDR2 YSLEER. CDR3 sequence: CASSQEGSGGGKETQYF. As DNA, the CDR3 is TGCGCCAGCAGCCAAGAGGGGAGCGGGGGGGGAAAAGAGACCCAGTACTTC.

CDR3 nucleotides: TGTGCCAGCAGTGACGTCCTCCGGGAGACCCAGTACTTC. Its translation: CASSDVLRETQYF. V is TRBV2 and J is TRBJ2-5; D remains ambiguous. The germline V gene has CDR1 SNHLY and CDR2 FYNNEI. Deletions cut 3 bases from V and 5 bases from J, with 10 bases between. CDR3 length: 13 amino acids.

This clonotype turned up a few times. The genes are TRBV7-3 and TRBJ2-5; 11 bases align to TRBD2. The J call could be wrong; TRBJ2-7 is a better fit for the DNA end. CDR3 length equals 15 residues. In germline, CDR1 is SGHTA, CDR2 FQGTGA. CDR3 coding DNA: TGTGCCAGCAGTTATGGGACTAGCGGAATATACGAGCAGTACTTC. This codes for CASSYGTSGIYEQYF.

Only a few counts were recorded for this clonotype. The chain couples TRBV5-1 to TRBJ2-5; maybe TRBD1 (6 bases). The CDR3 has 14 amino acids. The germline gives CDR1 SGHRS, CDR2 YFSETQ. V was trimmed by 4 bases and J by 0 bases, leaving 10 bases between them. This CDR3 reads CASSRQGYQETQYF. CDR3 sequence (DNA): TGCGCCAGCAGCCGGCAGGGGTACCAAGAGACCCAGTACTTC. The whole variable domain, filled in from reference TRBV5-1 and TRBJ2-5, reads KAGVTQTPRYLIKTRGQQVTLSCSPISGHRSVSWYQQTPGQGLQFLFEYFSETQRNKGNFPGRFSGRQFSNSRSEMNVSTLELGDSALYLCASSRQGYQETQYFGPGTRLLVL.

This chain joins TRBV9 and TRBJ2-1, with D perhaps matching TRBD2 (5 bases). The J call could be wrong; TRBJ2-7 is a better fit for the DNA end. This CDR3 is built from 13 residues. From germline, CDR1 is SGDLS and CDR2 YYNGEE. CDR3 protein: CASSVVGGSEQYF. The CDR3 nucleotides read TGTGCCAGCAGCGTAGTAGGAGGAAGCGAGCAGTACTTC.

This clonotype was observed a few times. The J gene is TRBJ1-2, the V gene TRBV27, with D unclear. Germline CDR1 is MNHEY and CDR2 is SMNVEV (reference sequence). The CDR3 loop spans 11 amino acids. Trimming took 7 bases from V and 9 from J, leaving 12 bases between them. CDR3 protein: CASTNSGRYTF. In nucleotides, the CDR3 is TGTGCCAGCACCAACAGTGGCCGCTACACCTTC.